This T cell receptor (beta chain) was found in a study of T cell repertoires in cytomegalovirus infection (dated by TCRdb to the late 2010s). With respect to the entire study: Donor HLA type was relevant to the analysis, as public TCR beta signatures indicated carriage of CMV infection together with the matching HLA type. The research as a whole found: In both this cohort and an independent cohort of 350 to 400 donors, the cumulative frequency of public TCR beta family members distinguished carriers of CMV infection plus the relevant HLA type. The ex vivo response was dominated by HLA-C-restricted CMV-specific TCR beta clonotypes, which also provided the single most frequent clonotype in two of eight donors.

The data were produced on an Illumina HiSeq 1500. The public reads were run again by TCRdb, first through fastp at Q25 and then through MiXCR, and only productive beta chains were kept. Each CDR3 protein appears once, grouped with its most common genes and DNA. This sample has roughly 230,000 distinct CDR3 sequences in its table, and approximately 24% of those were observed once. In total, the top ten clones hold roughly 18% of the sample. Spanning cysteine to phenylalanine, the CDR3 consists of 14 amino acids. Left in the record is the CDR3 DNA by itself, 42 bases read in frame from the first base. V and J are truncated by 5 bases and 2 bases respectively, leaving an intervening sequence of 13 bases. Taken from the germline V gene (reference sequence), the CDR1 and CDR2 loops are SEHNR and FQNEAQ. This clonotype has a count of ten or more. What this receptor recognizes is not known. Base qualities are not provided; no much larger clone lies one nucleotide away.

The V gene is TRBV7-9 and the J gene is TRBJ2-7; the D gene is possibly TRBD1 or TRBD2, with 5 bases matching each. Sequencing was performed on CD8+ T cells from PBMCs. The source of this sequence is a human donor in good health (CMV status not recorded). Some clones in this sample may be carry-over from other donors' samples. The CDR3: CASSKPGAPYEQYF. The nucleotide sequence is given as TGTGCCAGCAGCAAACCCGGGGCCCCCTACGAGCAGTACTTC.